The 12 T cell receptor beta chains below were found in one sample sequenced in a study of blood T cell repertoires in COVID-19. Profiling relied on immunoSEQ multiplex PCR, and the TCRdb table lists in-frame clones only, not all of them. The table includes some 290,000 clones, roughly 87% detected once. The sample taken for sequencing was peripheral blood. Every receptor here comes from a woman aged 50 to 60 who had recovered from COVID-19.

The genes are TRBV19 and TRBJ1-5; D perhaps matches TRBD1 (6 bases). The germline V gene has CDR1 LNHDA and CDR2 SQIVND (reference sequence). The CDR3 runs to 14 residues. V dropped 5 bases and J dropped 5 bases, with 13 bases sitting between them. The CDR3 spells CASSVDRRDQPQHF. CDR3 sequence (DNA): TGTGCCAGTAGTGTCGACAGGAGAGATCAGCCCCAGCATTTT.

The CDR3 coding sequence is TGTGCCAGCAGTCCGCGGGATCAGCCCCAGCATTTT. This translates into CASSPRDQPQHF. The chain recombines TRBV12-3 or TRBV12-4 with TRBJ1-5; D unresolved. The V gene lost 5 bases and the J gene lost 5 bases, with 7 bases spanning the gap. The CDR3 length is 12 residues.

The genes are TRBV29-1 and TRBJ2-5, with D possibly TRBD2 on 6 matching bases. The germline V and J ends were trimmed by 4 bases and 5 bases, with 20 bases remaining between them. CDR1 is SQVTM, CDR2 ANQGSEA, per germline. This CDR3 is built from 15 residues. The CDR3 protein is CSVGNGRAAGETQYF. The CDR3 DNA reads TGCAGCGTTGGGAATGGACGGGCCGCGGGGGAGACCCAGTACTTC. The whole variable domain, remainder taken from reference TRBV29-1 and TRBJ2-5, is SAVISQKPSRDICQRGTSLTIQCQVDSQVTMMFWYRQQPGQSLTLIATANQGSEATYESGFVIDKFPISRPNLTFSTLTVSNMSPEDSSIYLCSVGNGRAAGETQYFGPGTRLLVL.

This chain links TRBV19 with TRBJ2-5; the match to TRBD2 covers 10 bases. Per germline, CDR1 LNHDA and CDR2 SQIVND (reference sequence). This CDR3 spans 14 amino acids. Trimming took 7 bases from V and 5 from J; bases not matched to a gene: 7. Written as DNA, the CDR3 is TGTGCCAGTAAACGCCTAGCGGGAGATGAGACCCAGTACTTC. Translated: CASKRLAGDETQYF.

V is TRBV5-6 and J is TRBJ2-4; the D gene is possibly TRBD2 (5 bases). Trimming shortened V by 4 bases and J by 3 bases, and 17 bases separated the two germline ends. CDR1 is SGHDT, CDR2 YYEEEE, per germline. The CDR3 contains 16 residues. The CDR3 DNA reads as TGTGCCAGCAGCCTTCCGCTTAGCGTTGGCAAAAACATTCAGTACTTC. Translation: CASSLPLSVGKNIQYF.

The chain recombines TRBV18 with TRBJ1-1; D is unresolved. Trimming shortened V by 6 bases and J by 8 bases, and 13 bases separated the two germline ends. The CDR3 totals 12 residues. The germline gives CDR1 KGHSH, CDR2 LQKENI. CDR3 sequence (DNA): TGTGCCAGCTCTACTCAACAGACAGAAGCTTTCTTT. The encoded protein is CASSTQQTEAFF.

This clone was counted once. The rearrangement uses TRBV7-3 and TRBJ2-5, with D possibly being TRBD2 (6 bases). The V gene's germline CDR1 is SGHTA and CDR2 FQGTGA. CDR3 length: 16 residues. Trimming pared 1 base from V and 6 bases from J, leaving 18 bases between. CDR3 loop: CASSLNRDGGFKTQYF. CDR3 bases: TGTGCCAGCAGCTTAAATCGGGATGGGGGGTTTAAGACCCAGTACTTC.

The chain joins TRBV7-2 to TRBJ2-5; a possible D gene is TRBD1 (8 bases). V dropped 2 bases and J dropped 2 bases, with 15 bases sitting between them. The CDR3 runs to 16 residues. Germline V gives CDR1 SGHTA, CDR2 FQGNSA. The CDR3 sequence: CASSLLPQGGQETQYF. The CDR3 DNA reads as TGTGCCAGCAGCTTACTACCACAGGGGGGGCAAGAGACCCAGTACTTC.

For the CDR3, the DNA is TGTGCCTGGAGTGGTTCGGGCTACGAGCAGTACTTC. Translation: CAWSGSGYEQYF. The J gene is TRBJ2-7, the V gene TRBV30; the D is unclear. Deletions cut 1 base from V and 3 bases from J, with 7 bases between. In germline, CDR1 is GTSNPN, CDR2 SVGIG (reference sequence). This CDR3 is 12 amino acids long.

The CDR3 loop is CASSQDNRGLAYNYEQYF. The CDR3 bases are TGTGCCAGCAGCCAAGATAATCGGGGACTAGCGTACAACTACGAGCAGTACTTC. The rearrangement uses TRBV4-2 and TRBJ2-7; 10 bases are a match to TRBD2. This CDR3 spans 18 amino acids. Trimming at V came to 0 bases and at J to 3 bases, leaving 11 bases not matched to a gene. Germline CDR1 is LGHNA and CDR2 is YNFKEQ.

The V gene is TRBV13, the J gene TRBJ1-2; a possible D gene is TRBD1 (5 bases). The V gene's germline CDR1 is PRHDT and CDR2 FYEKMQ (reference sequence). V was pared by 4 bases and J by 4 bases, with 16 bases between. This CDR3 contains 15 residues. In nucleotides, the CDR3 is TGTGCCAGCAGCTCCCCGCGAAGGGGAGGCTATGGCTACACCTTC. It codes for CASSSPRRGGYGYTF.

The V and J genes are TRBV6-5 and TRBJ2-5, with 8 bases that match TRBD1. Germline V CDR1 and CDR2: MNHEY, SVGAGI. V trimming: 3 bases; J trimming: 5 bases; junction bases outside the gene matches: 5. This CDR3 comprises 14 residues. The CDR3 nucleotides are TGTGCCAGCAGTTATACAGGGGGGTATGAGACCCAGTACTTC. Its protein product is CASSYTGGYETQYF.